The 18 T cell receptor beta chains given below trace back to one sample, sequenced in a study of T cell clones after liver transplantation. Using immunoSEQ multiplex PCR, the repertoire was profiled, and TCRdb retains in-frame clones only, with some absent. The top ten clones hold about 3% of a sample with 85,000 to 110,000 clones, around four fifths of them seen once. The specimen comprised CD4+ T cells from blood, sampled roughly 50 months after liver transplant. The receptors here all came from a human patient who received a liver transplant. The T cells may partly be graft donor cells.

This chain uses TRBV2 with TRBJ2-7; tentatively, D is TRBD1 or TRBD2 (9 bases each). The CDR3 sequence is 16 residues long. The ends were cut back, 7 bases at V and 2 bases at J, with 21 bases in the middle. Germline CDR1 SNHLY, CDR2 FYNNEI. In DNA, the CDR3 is TGTGCCAGCAAGAGGCTAGCGGGGACAGGGACCTACGAGCAGTACTTC. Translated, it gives CASKRLAGTGTYEQYF.

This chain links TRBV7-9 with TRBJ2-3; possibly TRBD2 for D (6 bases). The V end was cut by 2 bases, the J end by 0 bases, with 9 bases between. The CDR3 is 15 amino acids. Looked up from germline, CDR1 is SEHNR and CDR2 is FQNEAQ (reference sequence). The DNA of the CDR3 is TGTGCCAGCAGCTTAACGCGGGGCAGCACAGATACGCAGTATTTT. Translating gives CASSLTRGSTDTQYF.

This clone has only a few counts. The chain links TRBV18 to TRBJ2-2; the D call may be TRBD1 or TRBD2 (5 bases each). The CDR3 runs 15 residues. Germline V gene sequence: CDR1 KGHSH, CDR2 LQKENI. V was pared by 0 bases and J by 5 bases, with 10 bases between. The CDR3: CASSPPGPGTGELFF. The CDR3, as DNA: TGTGCCAGCTCACCACCGGGACCAGGGACCGGGGAGCTGTTTTTT.

CDR3 coding DNA: TGTGCCACCAGGTACATCAATTCACCCCTCCACTTT. Protein sequence: CATRYINSPLHF. The gene calls are TRBV15 and TRBJ1-6; D gene unclear. V was pared by 6 bases and J by 7 bases, with 7 bases between. Per germline, CDR1 LNHNV and CDR2 YYDKDF (reference sequence). The CDR3 is made up of 12 amino acids.

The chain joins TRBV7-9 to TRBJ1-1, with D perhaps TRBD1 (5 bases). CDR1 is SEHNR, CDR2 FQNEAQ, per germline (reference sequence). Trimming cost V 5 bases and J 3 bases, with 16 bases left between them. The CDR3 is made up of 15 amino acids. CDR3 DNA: TGTGCCAGCAGCGAGCAGGGAATGGTGCACACTGAAGCTTTCTTT. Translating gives CASSEQGMVHTEAFF.

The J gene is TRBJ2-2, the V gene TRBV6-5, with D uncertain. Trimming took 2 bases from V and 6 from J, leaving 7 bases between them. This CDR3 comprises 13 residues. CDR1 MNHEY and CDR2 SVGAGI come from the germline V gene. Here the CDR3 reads CASSYTSSGELFF. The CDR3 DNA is TGTGCCAGCAGTTACACTTCCTCCGGGGAGCTGTTTTTT.

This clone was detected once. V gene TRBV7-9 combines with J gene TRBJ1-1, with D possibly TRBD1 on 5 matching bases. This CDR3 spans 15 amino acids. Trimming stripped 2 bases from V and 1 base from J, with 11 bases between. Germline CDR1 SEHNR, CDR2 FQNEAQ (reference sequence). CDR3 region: CASSLQGWGNTEAFF. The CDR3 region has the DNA TGTGCCAGCAGCTTACAGGGCTGGGGGAACACTGAAGCTTTCTTT. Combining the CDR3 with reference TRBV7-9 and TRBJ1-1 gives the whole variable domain DTGVSQNPRHKITKRGQNVTFRCDPISEHNRLYWYRQTLGQGPEFLTYFQNEAQLEKSRLLSDRFSAERPKGSFSTLEIQRTEQGDSAMYLCASSLQGWGNTEAFFGQGTRLTVV.

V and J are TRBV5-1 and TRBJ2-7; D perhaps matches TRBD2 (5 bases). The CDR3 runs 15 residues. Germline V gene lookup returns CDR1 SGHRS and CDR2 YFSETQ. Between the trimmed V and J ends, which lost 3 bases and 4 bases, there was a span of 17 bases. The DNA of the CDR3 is TGCGCCAGCAGCTACTCCCCGGGGATCACATACGAGCAGTACTTC. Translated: CASSYSPGITYEQYF.

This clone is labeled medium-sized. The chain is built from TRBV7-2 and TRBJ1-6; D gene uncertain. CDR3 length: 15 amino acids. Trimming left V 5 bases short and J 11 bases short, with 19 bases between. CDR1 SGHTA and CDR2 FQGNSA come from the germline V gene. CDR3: CASSLGKTARAPLHF. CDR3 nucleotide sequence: TGTGCCAGCAGCCTAGGCAAAACAGCTCGGGCACCCCTCCACTTT. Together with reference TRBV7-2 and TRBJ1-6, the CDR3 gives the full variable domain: GAGVSQSPSNKVTEKGKDVELRCDPISGHTALYWYRQSLGQGLEFLIYFQGNSAPDKSGLPSDRFSAERTGGSVSTLTIQRTQQEDSAVYLCASSLGKTARAPLHFGNGTRLTVT.

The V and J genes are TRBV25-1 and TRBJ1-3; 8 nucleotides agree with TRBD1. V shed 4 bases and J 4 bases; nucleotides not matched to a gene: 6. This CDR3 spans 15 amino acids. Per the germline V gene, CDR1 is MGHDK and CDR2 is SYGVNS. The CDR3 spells CASSAPGTGGNTIYF. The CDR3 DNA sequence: TGTGCCAGCAGTGCCCCCGGGACAGGAGGAAACACCATATATTTT.

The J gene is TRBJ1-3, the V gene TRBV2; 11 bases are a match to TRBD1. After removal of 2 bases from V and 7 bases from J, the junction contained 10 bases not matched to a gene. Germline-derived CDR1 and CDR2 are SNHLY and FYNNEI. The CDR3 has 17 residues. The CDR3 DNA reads TGTGCCAGCAGTGAAACGTCCCGGACAGGGGGCTTGAACACCATATATTTT. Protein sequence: CASSETSRTGGLNTIYF.

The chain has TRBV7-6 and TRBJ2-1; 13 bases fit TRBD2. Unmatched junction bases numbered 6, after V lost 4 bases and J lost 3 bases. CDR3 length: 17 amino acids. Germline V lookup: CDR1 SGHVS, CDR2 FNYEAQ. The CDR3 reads CASSSRTSGGNYNEQFF. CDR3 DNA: TGTGCCAGCAGCTCCAGGACTAGCGGGGGCAACTACAATGAGCAGTTCTTC.

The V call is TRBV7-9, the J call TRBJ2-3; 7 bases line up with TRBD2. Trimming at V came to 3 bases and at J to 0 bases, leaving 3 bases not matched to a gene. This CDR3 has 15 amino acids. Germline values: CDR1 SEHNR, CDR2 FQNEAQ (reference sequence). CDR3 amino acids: CASSFGGESTDTQYF. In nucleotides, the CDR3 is TGTGCCAGCAGCTTTGGGGGGGAGAGCACAGATACGCAGTATTTT.

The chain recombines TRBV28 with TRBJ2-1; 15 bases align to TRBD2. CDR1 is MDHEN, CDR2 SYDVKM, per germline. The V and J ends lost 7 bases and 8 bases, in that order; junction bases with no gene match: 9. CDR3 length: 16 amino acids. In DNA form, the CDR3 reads TGTGCCAGCACCCCCCGCGGACTAGCGGGAGGGGATGAGCAGTTCTTC. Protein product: CASTPRGLAGGDEQFF.

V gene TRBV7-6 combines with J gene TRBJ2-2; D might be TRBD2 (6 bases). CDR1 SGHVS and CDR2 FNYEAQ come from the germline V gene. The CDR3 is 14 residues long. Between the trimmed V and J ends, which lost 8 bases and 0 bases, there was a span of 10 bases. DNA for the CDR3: TGTGCCAGCCGGGGGAACCCGAACACCGGGGAGCTGTTTTTT. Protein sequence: CASRGNPNTGELFF. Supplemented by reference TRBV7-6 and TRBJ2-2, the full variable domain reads GAGVSQSPRYKVTKRGQDVALRCDPISGHVSLYWYRQALGQGPEFLTYFNYEAQQDKSGLPNDRFSAERPEGSISTLTIQRTEQRDSAMYRCASRGNPNTGELFFGEGSRLTVL.

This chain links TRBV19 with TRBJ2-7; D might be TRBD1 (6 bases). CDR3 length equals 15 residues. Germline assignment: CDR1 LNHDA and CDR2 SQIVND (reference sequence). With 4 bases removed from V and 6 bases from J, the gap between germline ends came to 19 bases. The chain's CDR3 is CASSSQGFPVAEQYF. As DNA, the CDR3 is TGTGCCAGTAGTAGCCAGGGGTTCCCAGTCGCCGAGCAGTACTTC. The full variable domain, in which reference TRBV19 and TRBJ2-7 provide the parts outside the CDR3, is DGGITQSPKYLFRKEGQNVTLSCEQNLNHDAMYWYRQDPGQGLRLIYYSQIVNDFQKGDIAEGYSVSREKKESFPLTVTSAQKNPTAFYLCASSSQGFPVAEQYFGPGTRLTVT.

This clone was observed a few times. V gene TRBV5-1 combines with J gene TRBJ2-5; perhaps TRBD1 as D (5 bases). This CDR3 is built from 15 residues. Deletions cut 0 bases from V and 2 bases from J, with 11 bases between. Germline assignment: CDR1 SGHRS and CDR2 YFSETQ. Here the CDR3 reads CASSLAGHLQETQYF. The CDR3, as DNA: TGCGCCAGCAGCTTGGCAGGACACCTACAAGAGACCCAGTACTTC.

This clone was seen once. CDR3 sequence: CASSFSSGLSSYEQYF. The DNA of the CDR3 is TGTGCCAGCAGCTTTTCCTCGGGTCTCAGCTCCTACGAGCAGTACTTC. The chain carries TRBV11-2 and TRBJ2-7; D not certain. The CDR3 spans 16 residues. Trimming pared 3 bases from V and 0 bases from J, leaving 15 bases between. The germline V gene encodes CDR1 SGHAT and CDR2 FQNNGV.